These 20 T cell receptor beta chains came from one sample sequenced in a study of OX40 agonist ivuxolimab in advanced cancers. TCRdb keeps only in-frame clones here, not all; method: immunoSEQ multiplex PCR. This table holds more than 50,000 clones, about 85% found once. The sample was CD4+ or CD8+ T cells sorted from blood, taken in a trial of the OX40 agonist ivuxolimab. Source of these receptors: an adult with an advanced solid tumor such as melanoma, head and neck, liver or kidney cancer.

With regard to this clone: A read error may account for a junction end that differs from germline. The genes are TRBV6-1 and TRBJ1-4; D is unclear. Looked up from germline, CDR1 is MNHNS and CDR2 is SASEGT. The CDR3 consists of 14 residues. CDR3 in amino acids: CASREGLINEKLFF. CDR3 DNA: TGTGCCAGCAGGGAAGGACTGATTAATGAAAAACTGTTTTTT.

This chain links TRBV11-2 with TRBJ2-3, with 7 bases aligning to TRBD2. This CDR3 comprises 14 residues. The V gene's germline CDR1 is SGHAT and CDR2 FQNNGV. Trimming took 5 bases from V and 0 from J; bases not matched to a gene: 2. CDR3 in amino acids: CASSAGGSTDTQYF. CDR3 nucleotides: TGTGCCAGCAGCGCCGGGGGGAGCACAGATACGCAGTATTTT.

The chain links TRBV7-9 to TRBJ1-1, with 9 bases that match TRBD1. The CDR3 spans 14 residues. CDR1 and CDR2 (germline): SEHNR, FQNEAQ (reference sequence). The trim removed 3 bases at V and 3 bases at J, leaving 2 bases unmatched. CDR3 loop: CASSFWTGDTEAFF. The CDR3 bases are TGTGCCAGCAGCTTTTGGACAGGGGACACTGAAGCTTTCTTT.

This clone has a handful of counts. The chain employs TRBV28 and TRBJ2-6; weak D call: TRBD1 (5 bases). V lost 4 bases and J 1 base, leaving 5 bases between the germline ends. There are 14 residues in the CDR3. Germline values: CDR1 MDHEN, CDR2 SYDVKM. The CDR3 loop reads CASSSGSGANVLTF. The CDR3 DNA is TGTGCCAGCAGTTCAGGGTCTGGGGCCAACGTCCTGACTTTC.

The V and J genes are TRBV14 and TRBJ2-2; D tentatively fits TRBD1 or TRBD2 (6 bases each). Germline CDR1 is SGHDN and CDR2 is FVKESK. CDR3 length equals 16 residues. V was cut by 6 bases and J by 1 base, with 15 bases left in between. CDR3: CASSHAGHKNTGELFF. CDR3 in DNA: TGTGCCAGCAGTCATGCGGGACACAAGAACACCGGGGAGCTGTTTTTT.

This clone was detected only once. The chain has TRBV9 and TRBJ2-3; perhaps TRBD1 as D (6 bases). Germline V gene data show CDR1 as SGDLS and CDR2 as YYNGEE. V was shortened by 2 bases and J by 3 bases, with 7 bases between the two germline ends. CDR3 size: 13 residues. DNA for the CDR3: TGTGCCAGCAGCGTCGGACAGACAGATACGCAGTATTTT. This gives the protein CASSVGQTDTQYF.

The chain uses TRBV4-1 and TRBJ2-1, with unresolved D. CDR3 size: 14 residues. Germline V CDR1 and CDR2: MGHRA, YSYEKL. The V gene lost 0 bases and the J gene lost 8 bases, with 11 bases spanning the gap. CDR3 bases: TGCGCCAGCAGCCAAGATTACTGGCGCGATGAGCAGTTCTTC. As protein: CASSQDYWRDEQFF.

CDR3 loop: CASSERGQFNTEAFF. The CDR3 DNA reads TGTGCCAGCAGTGAAAGGGGACAGTTTAACACTGAAGCTTTCTTT. The J gene is TRBJ1-1, the V gene TRBV6-1, with 7 bases lining up with TRBD1. V shed 2 bases, J shed 2 bases, and the junction held 5 bases outside the gene matches. CDR3 length: 15 residues. The V gene's germline CDR1 is MNHNS and CDR2 SASEGT.

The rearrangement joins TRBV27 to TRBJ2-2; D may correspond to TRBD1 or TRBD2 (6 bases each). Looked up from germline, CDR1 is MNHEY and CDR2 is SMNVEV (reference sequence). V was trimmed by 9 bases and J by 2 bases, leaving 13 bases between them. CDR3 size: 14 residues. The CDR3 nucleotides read TGTGCCAGTCGGGGGCTCCCCAACACCGGGGAGCTGTTTTTT. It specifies CASRGLPNTGELFF.

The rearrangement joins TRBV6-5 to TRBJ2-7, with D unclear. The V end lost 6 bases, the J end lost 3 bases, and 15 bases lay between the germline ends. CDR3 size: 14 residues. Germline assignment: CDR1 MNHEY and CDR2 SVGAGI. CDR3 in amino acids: CASSSHGRGYEQYF. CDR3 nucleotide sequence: TGTGCCAGCAGCTCCCACGGGCGCGGCTACGAGCAGTACTTC.

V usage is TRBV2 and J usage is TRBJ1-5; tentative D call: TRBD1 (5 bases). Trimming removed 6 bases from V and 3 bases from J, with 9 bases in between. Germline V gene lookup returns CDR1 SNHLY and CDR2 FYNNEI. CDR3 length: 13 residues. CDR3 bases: TGTGCCAGCAGCTTGGACAACAATCAGCCCCAGCATTTT. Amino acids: CASSLDNNQPQHF.

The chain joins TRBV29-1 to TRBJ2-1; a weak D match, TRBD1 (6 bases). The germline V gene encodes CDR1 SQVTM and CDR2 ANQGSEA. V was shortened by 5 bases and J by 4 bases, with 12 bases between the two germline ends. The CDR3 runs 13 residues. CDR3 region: CSVRRGEYNEQFF. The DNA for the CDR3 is TGCAGCGTTCGCAGGGGCGAGTACAATGAGCAGTTCTTC.

The CDR3 here is CASSLGALPRLNEQFF. The CDR3 DNA reads TGCGCCAGCAGCCTTGGTGCCCTCCCCCGACTCAATGAGCAGTTCTTC. The chain combines TRBV4-1 with TRBJ2-1; D call uncertain. Per germline, CDR1 MGHRA and CDR2 YSYEKL. Trimming stripped 4 bases from V and 6 bases from J, with 19 bases between. The CDR3 length is 16 residues.

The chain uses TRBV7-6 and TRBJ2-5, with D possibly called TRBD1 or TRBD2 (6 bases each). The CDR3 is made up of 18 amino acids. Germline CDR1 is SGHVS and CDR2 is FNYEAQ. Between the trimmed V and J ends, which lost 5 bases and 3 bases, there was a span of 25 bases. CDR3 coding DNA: TGTGCCAGCAGCCTCCGTGTGGGGGGCCCGCCAGGCAAAGAGACCCAGTACTTC. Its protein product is CASSLRVGGPPGKETQYF.

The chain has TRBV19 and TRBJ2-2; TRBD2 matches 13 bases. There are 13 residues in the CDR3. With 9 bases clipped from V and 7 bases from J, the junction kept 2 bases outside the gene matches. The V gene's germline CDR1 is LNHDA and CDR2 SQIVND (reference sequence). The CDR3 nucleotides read TGTGCCAGCCGGACTAGCGGGGGCGGGGAGCTGTTTTTT. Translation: CASRTSGGGELFF.

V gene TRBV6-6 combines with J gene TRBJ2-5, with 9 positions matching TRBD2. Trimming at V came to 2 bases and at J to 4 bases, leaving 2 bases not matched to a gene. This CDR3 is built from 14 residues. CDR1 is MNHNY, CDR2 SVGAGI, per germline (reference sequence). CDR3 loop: CASSYVSGGETQYF. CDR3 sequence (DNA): TGTGCCAGCAGTTACGTTAGCGGGGGAGAGACCCAGTACTTC.

In DNA form, the CDR3 reads TGTGCCAGCAGCCCTCGGACAGACTCCTACAATGAGCAGTTCTTC. Its protein product is CASSPRTDSYNEQFF. The chain recombines TRBV2 with TRBJ2-1; perhaps TRBD1 as D (6 bases). Per the germline V gene, CDR1 is SNHLY and CDR2 is FYNNEI. The ends were cut back, 6 bases at V and 0 bases at J, with 12 bases in the middle. The CDR3 spans 15 residues.

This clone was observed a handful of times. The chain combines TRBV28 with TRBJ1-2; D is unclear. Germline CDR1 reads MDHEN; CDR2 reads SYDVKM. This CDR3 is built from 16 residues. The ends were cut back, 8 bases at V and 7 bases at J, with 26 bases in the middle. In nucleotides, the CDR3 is TGTGCCAGCCGGGAGGGCACAGCCGGCTTATTTGGTGGCTACACCTTC. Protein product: CASREGTAGLFGGYTF.

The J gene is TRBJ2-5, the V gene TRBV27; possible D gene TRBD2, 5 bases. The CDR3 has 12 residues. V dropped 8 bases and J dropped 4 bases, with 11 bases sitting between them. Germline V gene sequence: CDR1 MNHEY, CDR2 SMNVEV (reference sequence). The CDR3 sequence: CASSRAGETQYF. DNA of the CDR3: TGTGCCAGCTCTCGTGCGGGAGAGACCCAGTACTTC.

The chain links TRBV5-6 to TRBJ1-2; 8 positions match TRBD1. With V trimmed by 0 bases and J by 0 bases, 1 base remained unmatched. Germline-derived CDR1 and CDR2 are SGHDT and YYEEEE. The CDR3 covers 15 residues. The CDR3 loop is CASSLVGQANYGYTF. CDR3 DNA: TGTGCCAGCAGCTTGGTGGGACAGGCTAACTATGGCTACACCTTC.